This T cell receptor (beta chain) emerged from a study of T cells in Graves' hyperthyroidism and ophthalmopathy. This clonotype was recorded at least ten times. The CDR3 regions of TCR beta were amplified from RNA transcripts. The HTBI primer set served for first-round RT-PCR of the TCR CDR3. TCRdb fed the multiplex PCR reads into MiXCR, producing one record per CDR3 protein. The sample shows roughly 710,000 distinct CDR3 sequences, just over 35% of them seen only once. From germline, CDR1 is SQVTM and CDR2 ANQGSEA. V was trimmed by 4 bases and J by 5 bases, leaving 17 bases between them. The length of the CDR3 is 14 residues.

This TCR derives from a woman in her thirties or forties with Graves' hyperthyroidism. The chain carries TRBV29-1 and TRBJ2-5; D possibly corresponds to TRBD2 (6 bases). The sample was blood. CDR3 loop: CSVGQYRGKETQYF. For the CDR3, the DNA is TGCAGCGTTGGTCAGTACCGCGGGAAGGAGACCCAGTACTTC.